The rows below give T cell receptor beta chains drawn from one sample of a study of blood T cell repertoires in COVID-19. TCRdb's copy holds only in-frame clones and misses some; the assay was immunoSEQ multiplex PCR. The sample lists about half a million clones, about 88% occurring once. Material: PBMCs or T cells enriched from blood (not recorded which). These receptors all stem from an older woman who had recovered from COVID-19. Both conserved end residues are part of each CDR3. D genes are given only for firm matches. Rows give clone size only sometimes, using once, few, many, or a class for an expanded clone.

d_call,j_call,clone_size,v_call,cdr3_nt,cdr3_aa
TRBD2,TRBJ2-3,-,TRBV5-6,TGTGCCAGCAGCTTGGCCGAGACTAGCGGGCGTAACACAGATACGCAGTATTTT,CASSLAETSGRNTDTQYF
-,TRBJ1-2,once,TRBV6-5,TGTGCCAGCAGTTACGGCCGTTTAACTGGCTACACCTTC,CASSYGRLTGYTF
TRBD1,TRBJ2-7,-,TRBV11-2,TGTGCCAGCAGCTTGCCGGGACAGGGCGTCTACGAGCAGTACTTC,CASSLPGQGVYEQYF
-,TRBJ1-6,once,TRBV9,TGTGCCAGCAGCGTAAGCGAGGGTGGTTCACCCCTCCACTTT,CASSVSEGGSPLHF
-,TRBJ2-7,-,TRBV6-2/TRBV6-3,TGTGCCAGCAGTTACTTGGGGGCAGGGCCCTCCTACGAGCAGTACTTC,CASSYLGAGPSYEQYF
-,TRBJ2-1,-,TRBV7-2,TGTGCCAGCAGCTTCGGGGCGGGGAGGACAAATGAGCAGTTCTTC,CASSFGAGRTNEQFF
-,TRBJ2-1,-,TRBV7-2,TGTGCCAGCAGCCTCCCGACCAGGTCGAATGAGCAGTTCTTC,CASSLPTRSNEQFF
-,TRBJ1-5,once,TRBV6-1,TGTGCCAGCAGTGAACCCAGTACTAGCAATCAGCCCCAGCATTTT,CASSEPSTSNQPQHF
-,TRBJ1-4,-,TRBV2,TGTGCCAGCAACCCGGGACACGGGATTGAAAAACTGTTTTTT,CASNPGHGIEKLFF
-,TRBJ1-2,-,TRBV28,TGTGCCAGCAGTGCCTCAGGGGAGGGCTACACCTTC,CASSASGEGYTF
TRBD1,TRBJ1-2,-,TRBV7-2,TGTGCCAGCAGCCAGACGGGACAGGGCCCCCGGGGGGGCTACACCTTC,CASSQTGQGPRGGYTF
-,TRBJ2-1,-,TRBV9,TGTGCCAGCAGCGTAGGACTAGTGGGGCGGGATGAGCAGTTCTTC,CASSVGLVGRDEQFF
TRBD2,TRBJ2-2,-,TRBV2,TGTGCCAGCAGTGAGGCGGGAGCTGCCGGGGAGCTGTTTTTT,CASSEAGAAGELFF
-,TRBJ1-3,-,TRBV9,TGTGCCAGCAGCGTGGCCGCAGGGTATGGGGACTCTGGAAACACCATATATTTT,CASSVAAGYGDSGNTIYF
-,TRBJ1-2,-,TRBV18,TGTGCCAGCTCACCTACGCCTAACTTTAACTATGGCTACACCTTC,CASSPTPNFNYGYTF
TRBD1,TRBJ1-2,-,TRBV7-2,TGTGCCAGCAGTCGGGACAGATTTAACTATGGCTACACCTTC,CASSRDRFNYGYTF
TRBD2,TRBJ2-7,-,TRBV5-1,TGCGCCAGCAGCGCTACCGGGACTAGCGGGCTTAACGAGCAGTACTTC,CASSATGTSGLNEQYF
-,TRBJ1-1,-,TRBV4-1,TGCGCCAGCAGCCAAGGTTCGGGAGGTAACACTGAAGCTTTCTTT,CASSQGSGGNTEAFF
TRBD1,TRBJ1-1,-,TRBV5-5,TGTGCCAGCAGCTCATGGGACAGGAACACTGAAGCTTTCTTT,CASSSWDRNTEAFF
-,TRBJ1-5,-,TRBV21-1,TGTGCCAGCAGGCGCCCGGGGGATCAGCCCCAGCATTTT,CASRRPGDQPQHF